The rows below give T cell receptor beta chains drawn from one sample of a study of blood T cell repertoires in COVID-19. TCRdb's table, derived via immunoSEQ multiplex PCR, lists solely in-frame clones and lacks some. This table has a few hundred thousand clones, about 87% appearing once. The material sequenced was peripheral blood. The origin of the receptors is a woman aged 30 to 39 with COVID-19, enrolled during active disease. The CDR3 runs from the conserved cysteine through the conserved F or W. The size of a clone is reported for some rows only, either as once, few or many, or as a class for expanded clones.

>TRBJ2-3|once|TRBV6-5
CASSYSTGSTDTQYF
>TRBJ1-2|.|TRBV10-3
CAISARDRGRESGYTF
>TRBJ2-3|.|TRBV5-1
CASREGPSTDTQYF
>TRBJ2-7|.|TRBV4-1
CASSQDWGEGYSYEQYF
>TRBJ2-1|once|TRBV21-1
CASSKDLAASNEQFF
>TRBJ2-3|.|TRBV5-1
CASSSGGTDTQYF
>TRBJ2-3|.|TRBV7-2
CASSNGQGKYF
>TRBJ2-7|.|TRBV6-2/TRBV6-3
CASSYSGDRGEQYF
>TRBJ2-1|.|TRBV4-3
CASSEGRRNEQFF
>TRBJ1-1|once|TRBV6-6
CASTPLGGMGEAFF
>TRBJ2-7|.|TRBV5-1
CASSIPGQGYEQYF
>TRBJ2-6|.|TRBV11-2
CASRLPGLKASGANVLTF
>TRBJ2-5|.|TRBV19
CASTAVGGAQETQYF
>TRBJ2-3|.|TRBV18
CASSPRRDTDTQYF
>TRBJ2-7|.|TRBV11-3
CASSLEGTGEAEQYF
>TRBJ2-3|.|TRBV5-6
CASSRGGLLSTDTQYF
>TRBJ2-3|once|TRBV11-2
CASSRLAGGVLDTQYF
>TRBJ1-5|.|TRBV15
CATSRRTYQNQPQHF
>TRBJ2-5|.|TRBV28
CASSFGGETQYF
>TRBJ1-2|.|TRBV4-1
CASSQDKRADFYGYTF
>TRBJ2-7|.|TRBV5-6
CASRSTASYEQYF
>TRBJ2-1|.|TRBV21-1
CASSQGLAGVPYNEQFF
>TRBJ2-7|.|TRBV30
CAWSYTGRSPYEQYF